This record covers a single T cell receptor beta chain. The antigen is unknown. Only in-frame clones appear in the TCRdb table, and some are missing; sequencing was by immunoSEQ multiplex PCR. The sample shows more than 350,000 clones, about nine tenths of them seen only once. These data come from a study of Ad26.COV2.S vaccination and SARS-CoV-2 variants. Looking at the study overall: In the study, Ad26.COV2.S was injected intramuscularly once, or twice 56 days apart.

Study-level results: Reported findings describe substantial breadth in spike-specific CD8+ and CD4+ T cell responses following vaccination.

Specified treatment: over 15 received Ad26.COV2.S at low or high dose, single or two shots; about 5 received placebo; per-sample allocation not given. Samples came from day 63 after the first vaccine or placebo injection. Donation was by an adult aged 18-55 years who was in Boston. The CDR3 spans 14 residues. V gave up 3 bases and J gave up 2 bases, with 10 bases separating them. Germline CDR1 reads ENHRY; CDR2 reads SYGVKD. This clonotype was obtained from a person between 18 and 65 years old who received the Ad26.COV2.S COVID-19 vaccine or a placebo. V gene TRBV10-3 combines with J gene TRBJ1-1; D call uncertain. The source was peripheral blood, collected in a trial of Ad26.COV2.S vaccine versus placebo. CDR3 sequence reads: CAISDGEYNTEAFF. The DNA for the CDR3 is TGTGCCATCAGTGATGGGGAGTATAACACTGAAGCTTTCTTT.